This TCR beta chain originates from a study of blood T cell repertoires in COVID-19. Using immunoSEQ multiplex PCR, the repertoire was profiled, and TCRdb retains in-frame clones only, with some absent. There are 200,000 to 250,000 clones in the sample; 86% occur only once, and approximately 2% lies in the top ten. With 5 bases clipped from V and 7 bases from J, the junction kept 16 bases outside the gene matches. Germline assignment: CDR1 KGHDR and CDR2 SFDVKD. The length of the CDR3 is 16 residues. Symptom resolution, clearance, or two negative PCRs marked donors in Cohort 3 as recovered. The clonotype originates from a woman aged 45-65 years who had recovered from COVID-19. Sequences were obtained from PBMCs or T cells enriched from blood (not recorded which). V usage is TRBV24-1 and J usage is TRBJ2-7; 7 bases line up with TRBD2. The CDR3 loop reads CATSAGFGLAAMEQYF. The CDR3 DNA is TGTGCCACCAGTGCGGGTTTTGGGCTAGCGGCCATGGAGCAGTACTTC.